This T cell receptor (beta chain) was sequenced during a study of cytomegalovirus exposure and HLA in healthy donors. As for this clone: Its antigen is as yet unknown.

Germline values: CDR1 SGHAT, CDR2 FQNNGV. The CDR3 sequence is 15 residues long. The PCR used 60 Vbeta and 13 Jbeta primers. Profiling relied on immunoSEQ multiplex PCR, and the TCRdb table lists in-frame clones only, not all of them. The table has 100,000 or so clones, more than 65% seen once. Study-wide points: Earlier analysis found most TCR beta V segments productive about 87% or about 30% of the time.

The chain couples TRBV11-2 to TRBJ2-5; weak D call: TRBD2 (6 bases). TRBJ2-7 matches the DNA end more closely, so the J call is doubtful. Input material: PBMCs. This TCR derives from a woman aged 50 to 65 in good health and CMV-seropositive. This chain's CDR3 is CASSFSGRGSYEQYF. Written as DNA, the CDR3 is TGTGCCAGCAGCTTTTCTGGGCGGGGCTCCTACGAGCAGTACTTC.